These 10 T cell receptor beta chains came from one sample sequenced in a study of blood T cell repertoires in COVID-19. TCRdb's copy holds only in-frame clones and misses some; the assay was immunoSEQ multiplex PCR. The data contain more than 250,000 clones, roughly 84% of them singletons. The sample was peripheral blood. These receptors originate from a middle-aged man with active or convalescent COVID-19.

This chain connects TRBV6-5 to TRBJ1-6; TRBD1 matches 7 bases. The CDR3 covers 16 residues. With V trimmed by 4 bases and J by 3 bases, 6 bases remained unmatched. Germline CDR1 reads MNHEY; CDR2 reads SVGAGI. The CDR3, as DNA: TGTGCCAGCAGTTTAATGACAGGGCACTATAATTCACCCCTCCACTTT. Its translation is CASSLMTGHYNSPLHF.

This chain links TRBV7-6 with TRBJ2-1; maybe TRBD2 (6 bases). The germline CDR1 and CDR2 sequences are SGHVS and FNYEAQ. The CDR3 has 15 amino acids. The V and J ends lost 2 bases and 0 bases respectively, with 8 bases between them. DNA for the CDR3: TGTGCCAGCAGCTTATCCGGGAGCTCCTACAATGAGCAGTTCTTC. Encoded protein: CASSLSGSSYNEQFF.

This chain uses TRBV28 with TRBJ2-3, with 7 bases identical to TRBD2. Germline V CDR1 and CDR2: MDHEN, SYDVKM. This CDR3 comprises 15 residues. The junction had 2 bases not matched to a gene; V was cut back by 2 bases and J by 0 bases. The chain's CDR3 is CASSLQAGSTDTQYF. The CDR3 region has the DNA TGTGCCAGCAGTTTACAAGCGGGGAGCACAGATACGCAGTATTTT.

This clone was recorded at least ten times. The identical CDR3 is also encoded by other nucleotide sequences in the sample. The chain links TRBV5-6 to TRBJ2-1; tentatively, D is TRBD1 (6 bases). V lost 3 bases and J 5 bases, leaving 9 bases between the germline ends. Germline CDR1 reads SGHDT; CDR2 reads YYEEEE. CDR3 size: 13 residues. The CDR3 sequence: CASSSQGNNEQFF. The CDR3, as DNA: TGTGCCAGCAGCTCACAGGGAAACAATGAGCAGTTCTTC.

In regard to this clone: Other DNA sequences in this specimen translate into the identical CDR3. This chain joins TRBV4-3 and TRBJ2-7; D is possibly TRBD2 (6 bases). The CDR3 has 14 amino acids. Deletions cut 3 bases from V and 1 base from J, with 10 bases between. The germline CDR1 and CDR2 sequences are LGHNA and YSLEER. CDR3 in DNA: TGCGCCAGCAGCCAGGAGGGACGGTCCTACGAGCAGTACTTC. This sequence encodes CASSQEGRSYEQYF.

This clone showed up just once. The CDR3 DNA reads TGTGCCTGGAGTTGGGCGGGAAGTACAGATACGCAGTATTTT. It codes for CAWSWAGSTDTQYF. The chain recombines TRBV30 with TRBJ2-3; D might be TRBD2 (6 bases). V was clipped by 2 bases and J by 3 bases, with 12 bases between them. The CDR3 length is 14 residues. CDR1 is GTSNPN and CDR2 is SVGIG in the germline V gene (reference sequence).

In regard to this clone: Other DNA sequences in this sample translate to the same CDR3. The chain uses TRBV3-1 (or the pseudogene TRBV3-2) and TRBJ2-1, with a weak D call TRBD1 (5 bases). Trimming stripped 1 base from V and 4 bases from J, with 8 bases between. The CDR3 is 14 amino acids. Germline CDR1 LGHDT, CDR2 YNNKEL (reference sequence). The CDR3 sequence: CASSQGQGYNEQFF. As DNA, the CDR3 is TGTGCCAGCAGCCAAGGTCAGGGATACAATGAGCAGTTCTTC.

The chain joins TRBV7-2 to TRBJ1-2; TRBD1 might be the D (5 bases). There are 14 residues in the CDR3. The germline V gene encodes CDR1 SGHTA and CDR2 FQGNSA. Trimming stripped 4 bases from V and 1 base from J, with 10 bases between. The DNA for the CDR3 is TGTGCCAGCAGCTCAAACCAGGGTAACTATGGCTACACCTTC. It is translated as CASSSNQGNYGYTF.

J is TRBJ1-2 and V is TRBV21-1; the table gives TRBD1 as D, unverified against the DNA. TRBV21-1 is a pseudogene locus. This CDR3 contains 14 residues. The CDR3 sequence: CASRTIQGSLSCTF. The CDR3 DNA sequence: TGTGCCAGCAGAACTATACAGGGTTCCCTTTCATGCACCTTC.

This chain joins TRBV11-2 and TRBJ2-1, with D unresolved. Germline lookup yields CDR1 SGHAT and CDR2 FQNNGV. The V end was cut by 0 bases, the J end by 1 base, with 13 bases between. There are 17 residues in the CDR3. CDR3 sequence reads: CASSLDESMRSYNEQFF. The CDR3 DNA reads TGTGCCAGCAGCTTAGACGAGAGTATGCGGTCCTACAATGAGCAGTTCTTC.